What follows are 3 T cell receptor beta chains derived from one specimen sequenced in a study of T-cell memory formation after mild COVID-19. A single record per CDR3 protein comes from TCRdb applying MiXCR to the 5' RACE reads. The repertoire holds over 250,000 distinct CDR3 sequences, with less than 20% as singletons. The sample was PBMCs or a T cell subset sorted from them (not recorded which). These receptors originate from a man aged 18-30 years who had mild COVID-19 (a few samples of this study predate the infection). Cell type and time point are not known.

This rearrangement joins TRBV6-5 to TRBJ2-4, with a possible D match to TRBD1 (7 bases). CDR1 is MNHEY, CDR2 SVGAGI, per germline. V was shortened by 6 bases and J by 8 bases, with 14 bases between the two germline ends. The CDR3 has 13 residues. The CDR3 bases are TGTGCCAGCAGCCACCGCAGGGGGGACATTCAGTACTTC. It codes for CASSHRRGDIQYF.

This clonotype has just a few counts. The chain is built from TRBV14 and TRBJ2-1; TRBD2 aligns across 7 bases. The CDR3 contains 14 residues. The germline gives CDR1 SGHDN, CDR2 FVKESK. Trimming at V came to 1 base and at J to 7 bases, leaving 4 bases not matched to a gene. In DNA form, the CDR3 reads TGTGCCAGCAGCCAAGGGGGACTATGGAATGAGCAGTTCTTC. It specifies CASSQGGLWNEQFF.

This chain links TRBV20-1 with TRBJ1-2, with TRBD1 identical over 8 bases. CDR1 is DFQATT and CDR2 is SNEGSKA in the germline V gene (reference sequence). The CDR3 covers 15 residues. Trimming at V came to 1 base and at J to 8 bases, leaving 12 bases not matched to a gene. The CDR3, as DNA: TGCAGTGCTAGAGTACGAGACAGGGGCCCAGGCGGCTACACCTTC. Amino acid sequence: CSARVRDRGPGGYTF.